Sequencing of this T cell receptor (beta chain) was carried out in a study of technical replicates of blood from a handful of donors. Only in-frame clones appear in the TCRdb table, and some are missing; sequencing was by immunoSEQ multiplex PCR. The sample yields about 63,000 clones, roughly 86% seen once. Germline lookup yields CDR1 KGHSH and CDR2 LQKENI. J lost 4 bases, V lost 4 bases, and 6 bases had no gene match. CDR3 length: 14 residues. This chain uses TRBV18 with TRBJ1-2, with 7 nucleotides matching TRBD1. The specimen was PBMCs. This TCR derives from a human donor in good health. Some clones in this sample may be carry-over from other donors' samples. CDR3 region: CASSRTTGSYGYTF. In nucleotides, the CDR3 is TGTGCCAGCTCACGCACGACAGGGAGCTATGGCTACACCTTC.